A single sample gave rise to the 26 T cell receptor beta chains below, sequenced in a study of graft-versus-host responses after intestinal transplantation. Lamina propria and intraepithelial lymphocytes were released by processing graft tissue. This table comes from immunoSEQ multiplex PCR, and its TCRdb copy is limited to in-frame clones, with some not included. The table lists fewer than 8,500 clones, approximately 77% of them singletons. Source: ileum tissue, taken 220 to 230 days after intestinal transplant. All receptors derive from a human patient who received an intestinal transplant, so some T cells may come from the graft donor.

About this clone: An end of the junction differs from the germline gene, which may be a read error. CDR3: CPRTRGNTIYF. In DNA form, the CDR3 reads TGCCCCAGAACCCGCGGAAACACCATATATTTT. The chain combines TRBV11-2 with TRBJ1-3; no clear D gene. The CDR3 totals 11 residues. Germline V gene data show CDR1 as SGHAT and CDR2 as FQNNGV.

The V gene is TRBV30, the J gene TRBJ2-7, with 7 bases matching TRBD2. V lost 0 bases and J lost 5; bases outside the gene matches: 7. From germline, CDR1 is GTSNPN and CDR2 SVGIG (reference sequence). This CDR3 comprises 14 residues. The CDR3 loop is CAWSVSGISHEQYF. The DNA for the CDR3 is TGTGCCTGGAGTGTGAGCGGGATATCCCACGAGCAGTACTTC.

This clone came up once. In DNA form, the CDR3 reads TGTGCCAGCTCAGAGGACAGGAGCACTGAAGCTTTCTTT. It codes for CASSEDRSTEAFF. This chain connects TRBV18 to TRBJ1-1; the match to TRBD1 covers 7 bases. The V gene's germline CDR1 is KGHSH and CDR2 LQKENI. This CDR3 region has 13 residues. With 5 bases clipped from V and 4 bases from J, the junction kept 4 bases outside the gene matches.

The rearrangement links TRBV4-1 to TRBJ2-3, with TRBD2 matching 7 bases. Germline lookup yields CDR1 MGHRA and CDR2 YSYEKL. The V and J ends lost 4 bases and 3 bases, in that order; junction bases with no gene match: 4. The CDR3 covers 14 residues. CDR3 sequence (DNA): TGCGCCAGCAGCCGGGGAGGGATAACAGATACGCAGTATTTT. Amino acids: CASSRGGITDTQYF.

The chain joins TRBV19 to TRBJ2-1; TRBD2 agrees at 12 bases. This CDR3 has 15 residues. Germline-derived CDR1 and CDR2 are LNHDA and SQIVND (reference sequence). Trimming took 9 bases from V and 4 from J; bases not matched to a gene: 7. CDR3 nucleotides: TGTGCCAGCCAATCCCTAGCGGGGGGGTACAATGAGCAGTTCTTC. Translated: CASQSLAGGYNEQFF.

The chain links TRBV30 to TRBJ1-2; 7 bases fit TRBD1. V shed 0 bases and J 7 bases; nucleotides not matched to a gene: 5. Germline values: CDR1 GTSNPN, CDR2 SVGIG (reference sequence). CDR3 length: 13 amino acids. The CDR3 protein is CAWSVIDRAGYTF. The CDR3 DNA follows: TGTGCCTGGAGTGTCATAGACAGGGCTGGCTACACCTTC. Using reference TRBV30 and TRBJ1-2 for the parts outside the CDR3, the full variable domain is SQTIHQWPATLVQPVGSPLSLECTVEGTSNPNLYWYRQAAGRGLQLLFYSVGIGQISSEVPQNLSASRPQDRQFILSSKKLLLSDSGFYLCAWSVIDRAGYTFGSGTRLTVV.

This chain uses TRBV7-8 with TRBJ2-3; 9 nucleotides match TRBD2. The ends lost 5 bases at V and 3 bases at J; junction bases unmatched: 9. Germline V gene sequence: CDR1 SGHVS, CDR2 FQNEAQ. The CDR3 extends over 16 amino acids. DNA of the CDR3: TGTGCCAGCAGCCCCGCCCTTAGCGGGGGAACAGATACGCAGTATTTT. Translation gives CASSPALSGGTDTQYF.

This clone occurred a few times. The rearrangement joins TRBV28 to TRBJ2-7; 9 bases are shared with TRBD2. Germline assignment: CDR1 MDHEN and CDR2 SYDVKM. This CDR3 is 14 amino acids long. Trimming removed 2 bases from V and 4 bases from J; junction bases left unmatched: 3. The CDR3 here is CASSLAGGGYEQYF. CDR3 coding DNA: TGTGCCAGCAGTTTAGCGGGAGGGGGGTACGAGCAGTACTTC.

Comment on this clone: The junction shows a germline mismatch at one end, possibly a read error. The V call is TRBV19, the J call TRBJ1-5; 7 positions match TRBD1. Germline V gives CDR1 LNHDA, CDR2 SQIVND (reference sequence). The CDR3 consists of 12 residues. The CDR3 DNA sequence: TGTGCCAGTAGTATGTCCGGGACAGTCCTGAGTTTT. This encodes CASSMSGTVLSF.

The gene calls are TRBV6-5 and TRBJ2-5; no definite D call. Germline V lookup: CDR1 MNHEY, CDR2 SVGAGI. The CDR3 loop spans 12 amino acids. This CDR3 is CATQHPGETQYF. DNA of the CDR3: TGTGCGACCCAGCACCCGGGAGAGACCCAGTACTTC.

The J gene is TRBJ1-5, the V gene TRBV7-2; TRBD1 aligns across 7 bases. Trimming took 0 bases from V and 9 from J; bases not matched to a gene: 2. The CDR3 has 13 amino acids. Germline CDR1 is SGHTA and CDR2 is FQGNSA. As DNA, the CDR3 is TGTGCCAGCAGCTTAGCGGGACAGATGCCCCAGCATTTT. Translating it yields CASSLAGQMPQHF.

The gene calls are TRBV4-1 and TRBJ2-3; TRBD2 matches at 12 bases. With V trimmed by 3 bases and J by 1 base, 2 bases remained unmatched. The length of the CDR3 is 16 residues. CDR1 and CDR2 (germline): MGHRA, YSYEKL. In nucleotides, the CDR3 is TGCGCCAGCAGCCATCGACTAGCGGGGGGCACAGATACGCAGTATTTT. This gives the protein CASSHRLAGGTDTQYF.

The CDR3 nucleotides read TGTGCCAGCAGGACAGGGGGCTATGGCTACACCTTC. This sequence encodes CASRTGGYGYTF. The chain combines TRBV28 with TRBJ1-2, with 9 bases matching TRBD1. The V segment lost 6 bases and the J segment 4 bases; nucleotides outside the gene matches: 0. The CDR3 spans 12 residues. Per germline, CDR1 MDHEN and CDR2 SYDVKM.

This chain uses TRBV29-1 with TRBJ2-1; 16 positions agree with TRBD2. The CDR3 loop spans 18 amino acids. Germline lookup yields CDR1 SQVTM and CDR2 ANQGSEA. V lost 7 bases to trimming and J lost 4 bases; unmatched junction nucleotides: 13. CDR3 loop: CSAGGGLAGGRSYNEQFF. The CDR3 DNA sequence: TGCAGCGCCGGGGGGGGACTAGCGGGAGGGCGATCTTACAATGAGCAGTTCTTC.

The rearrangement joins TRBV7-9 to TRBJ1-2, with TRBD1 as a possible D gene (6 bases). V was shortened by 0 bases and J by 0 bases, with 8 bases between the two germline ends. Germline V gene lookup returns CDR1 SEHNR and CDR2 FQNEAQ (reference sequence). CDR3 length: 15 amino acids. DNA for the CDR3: TGTGCCAGCAGCTTAGCGGGACACTCTAACTATGGCTACACCTTC. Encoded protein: CASSLAGHSNYGYTF.

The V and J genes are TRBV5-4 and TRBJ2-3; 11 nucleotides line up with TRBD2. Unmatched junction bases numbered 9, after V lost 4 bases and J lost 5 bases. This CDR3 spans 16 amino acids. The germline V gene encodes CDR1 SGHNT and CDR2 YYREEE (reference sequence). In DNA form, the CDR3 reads TGTGCCAGCAGCATATCTAGCGGGAGGTATGGAGATACGCAGTATTTT. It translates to CASSISSGRYGDTQYF.

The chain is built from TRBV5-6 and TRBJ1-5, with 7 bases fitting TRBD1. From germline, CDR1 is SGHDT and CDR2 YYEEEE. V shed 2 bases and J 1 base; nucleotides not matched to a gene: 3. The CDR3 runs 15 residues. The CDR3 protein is CASSLHRGSNQPQHF. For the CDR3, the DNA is TGTGCCAGCAGCTTACACAGGGGAAGCAATCAGCCCCAGCATTTT.

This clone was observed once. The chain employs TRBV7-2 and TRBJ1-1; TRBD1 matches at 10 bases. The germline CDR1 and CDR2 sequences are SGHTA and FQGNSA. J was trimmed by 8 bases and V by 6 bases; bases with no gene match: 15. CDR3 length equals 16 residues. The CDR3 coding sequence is TGTGCCAGCAGTCTAGAAAGTCCCGGGACAGGGGCCGAAGCTTTCTTT. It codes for CASSLESPGTGAEAFF.

The CDR3 protein is CASSQDPNGQFDLTEAFF. The DNA for the CDR3 is TGCGCCAGCAGCCAAGACCCTAACGGACAGTTCGACCTCACTGAAGCTTTCTTT. The rearrangement joins TRBV4-3 to TRBJ1-1, with D perhaps matching TRBD1 (6 bases). CDR3 length: 18 residues. The germline gives CDR1 LGHNA, CDR2 YSLEER. Trimming left V 0 bases short and J 4 bases short, with 21 bases between.

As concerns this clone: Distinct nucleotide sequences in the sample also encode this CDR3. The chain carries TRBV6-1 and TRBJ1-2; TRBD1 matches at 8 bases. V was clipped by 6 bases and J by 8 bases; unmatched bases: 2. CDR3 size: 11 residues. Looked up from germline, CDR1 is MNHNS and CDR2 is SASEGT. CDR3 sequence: CASRYRGGYTF. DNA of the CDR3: TGTGCCAGCAGATACAGGGGGGGCTACACCTTC.

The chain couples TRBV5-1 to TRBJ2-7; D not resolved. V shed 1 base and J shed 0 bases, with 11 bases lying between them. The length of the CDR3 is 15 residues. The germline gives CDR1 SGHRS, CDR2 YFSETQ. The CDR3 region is CASSLRPTSSYEQYF. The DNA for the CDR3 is TGCGCCAGCAGCTTGCGCCCCACGAGCTCCTACGAGCAGTACTTC.

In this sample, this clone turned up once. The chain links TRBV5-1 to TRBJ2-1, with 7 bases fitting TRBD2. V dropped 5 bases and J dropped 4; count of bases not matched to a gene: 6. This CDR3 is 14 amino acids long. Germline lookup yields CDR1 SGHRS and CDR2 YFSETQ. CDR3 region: CASSVPSGYNEQFF. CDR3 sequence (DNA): TGCGCCAGCAGTGTGCCTAGCGGATACAATGAGCAGTTCTTC.

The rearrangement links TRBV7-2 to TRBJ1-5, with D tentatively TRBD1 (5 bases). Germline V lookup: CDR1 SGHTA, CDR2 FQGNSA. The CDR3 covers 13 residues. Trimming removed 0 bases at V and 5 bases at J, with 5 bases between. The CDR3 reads CASSLATDQPQHF. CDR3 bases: TGTGCCAGCAGCTTAGCGACAGATCAGCCCCAGCATTTT.

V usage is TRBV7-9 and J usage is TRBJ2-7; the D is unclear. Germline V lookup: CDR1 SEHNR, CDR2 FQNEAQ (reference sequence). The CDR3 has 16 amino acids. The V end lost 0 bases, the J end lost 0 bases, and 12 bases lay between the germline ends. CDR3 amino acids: CASSLAAGPSSYEQYF. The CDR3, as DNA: TGTGCCAGCAGCTTAGCAGCAGGCCCTTCCTCCTACGAGCAGTACTTC.

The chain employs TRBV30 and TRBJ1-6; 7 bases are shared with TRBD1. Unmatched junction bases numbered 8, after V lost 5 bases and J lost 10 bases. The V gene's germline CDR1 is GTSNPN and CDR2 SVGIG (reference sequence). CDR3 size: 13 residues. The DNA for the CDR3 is TGTGCCTGGGGGAGACAGGGCCGGTCACCCCTCCACTTT. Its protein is CAWGRQGRSPLHF.

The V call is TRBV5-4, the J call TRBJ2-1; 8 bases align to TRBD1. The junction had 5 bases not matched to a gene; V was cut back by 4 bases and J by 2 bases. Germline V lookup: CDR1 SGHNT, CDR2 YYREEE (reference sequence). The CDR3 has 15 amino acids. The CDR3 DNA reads TGTGCCAGCAGCCTACGGACAGGGACCTACAATGAGCAGTTCTTC. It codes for CASSLRTGTYNEQFF.